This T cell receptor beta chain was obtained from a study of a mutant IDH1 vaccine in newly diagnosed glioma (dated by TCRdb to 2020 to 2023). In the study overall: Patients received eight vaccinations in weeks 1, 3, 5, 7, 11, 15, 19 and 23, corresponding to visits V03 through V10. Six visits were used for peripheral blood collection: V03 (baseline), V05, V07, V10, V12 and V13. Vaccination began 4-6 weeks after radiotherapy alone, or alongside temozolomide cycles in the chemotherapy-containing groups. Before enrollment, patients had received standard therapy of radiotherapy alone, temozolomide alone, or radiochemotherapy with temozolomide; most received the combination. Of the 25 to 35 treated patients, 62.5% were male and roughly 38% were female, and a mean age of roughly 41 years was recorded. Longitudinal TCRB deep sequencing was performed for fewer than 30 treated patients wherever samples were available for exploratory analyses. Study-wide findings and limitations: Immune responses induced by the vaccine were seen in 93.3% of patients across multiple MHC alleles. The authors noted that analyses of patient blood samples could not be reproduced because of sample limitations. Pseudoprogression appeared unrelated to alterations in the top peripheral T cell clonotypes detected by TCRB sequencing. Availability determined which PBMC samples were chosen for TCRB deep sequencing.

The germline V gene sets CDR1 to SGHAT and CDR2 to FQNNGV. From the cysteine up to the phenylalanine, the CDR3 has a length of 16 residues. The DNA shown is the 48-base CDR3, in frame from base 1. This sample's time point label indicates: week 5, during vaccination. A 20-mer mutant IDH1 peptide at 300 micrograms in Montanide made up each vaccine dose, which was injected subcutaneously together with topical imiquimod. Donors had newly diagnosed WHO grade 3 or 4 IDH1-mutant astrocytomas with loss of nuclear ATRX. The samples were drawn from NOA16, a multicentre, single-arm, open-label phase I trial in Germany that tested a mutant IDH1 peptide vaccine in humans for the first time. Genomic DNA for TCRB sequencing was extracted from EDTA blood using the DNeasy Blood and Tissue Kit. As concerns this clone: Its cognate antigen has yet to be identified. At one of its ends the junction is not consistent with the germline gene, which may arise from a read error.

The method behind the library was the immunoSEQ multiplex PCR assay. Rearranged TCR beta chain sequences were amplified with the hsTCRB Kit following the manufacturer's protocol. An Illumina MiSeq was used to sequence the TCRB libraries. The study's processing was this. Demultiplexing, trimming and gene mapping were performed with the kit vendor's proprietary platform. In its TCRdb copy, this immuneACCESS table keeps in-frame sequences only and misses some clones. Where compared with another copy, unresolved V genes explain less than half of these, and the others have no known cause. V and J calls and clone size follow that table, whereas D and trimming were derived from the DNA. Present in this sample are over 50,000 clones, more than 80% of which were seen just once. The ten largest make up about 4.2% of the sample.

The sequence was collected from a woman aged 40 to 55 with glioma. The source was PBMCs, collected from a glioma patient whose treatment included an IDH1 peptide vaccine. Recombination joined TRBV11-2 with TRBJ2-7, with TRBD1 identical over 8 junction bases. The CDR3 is CASNLPGQVLSHEQYF. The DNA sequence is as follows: TGTGCCAGCAACTTACCGGGACAGGTCCTCTCCCACGAGCAGTACTTC.